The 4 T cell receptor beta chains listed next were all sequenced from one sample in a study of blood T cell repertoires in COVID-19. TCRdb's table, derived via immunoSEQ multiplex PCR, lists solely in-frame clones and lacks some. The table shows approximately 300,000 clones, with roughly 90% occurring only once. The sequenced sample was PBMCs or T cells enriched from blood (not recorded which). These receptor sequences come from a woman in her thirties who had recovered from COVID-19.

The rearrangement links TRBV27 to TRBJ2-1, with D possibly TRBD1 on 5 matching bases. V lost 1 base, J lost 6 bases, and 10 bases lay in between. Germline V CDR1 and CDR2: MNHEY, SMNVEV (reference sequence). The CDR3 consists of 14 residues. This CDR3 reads CASSLFDSLNEQFF. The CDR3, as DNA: TGTGCCAGCAGTTTATTCGACAGTCTCAATGAGCAGTTCTTC.

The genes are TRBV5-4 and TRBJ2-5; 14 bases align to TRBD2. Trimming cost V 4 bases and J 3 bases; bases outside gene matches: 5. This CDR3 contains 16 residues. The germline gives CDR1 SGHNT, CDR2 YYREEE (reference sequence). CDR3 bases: TGTGCCAGCAGCCCCCGACTAGCGGGGGGGAAAGAGACCCAGTACTTC. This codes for CASSPRLAGGKETQYF.

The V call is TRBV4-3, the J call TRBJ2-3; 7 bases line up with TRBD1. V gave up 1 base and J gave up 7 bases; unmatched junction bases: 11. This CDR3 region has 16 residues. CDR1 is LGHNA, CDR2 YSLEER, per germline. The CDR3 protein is CASSQARQGVENTQYF. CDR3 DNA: TGCGCCAGCAGCCAAGCCCGACAGGGAGTAGAAAATACGCAGTATTTT.

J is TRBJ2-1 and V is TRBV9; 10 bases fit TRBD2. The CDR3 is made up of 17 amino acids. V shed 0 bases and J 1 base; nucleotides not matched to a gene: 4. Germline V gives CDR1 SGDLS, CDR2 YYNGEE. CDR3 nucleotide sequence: TGTGCCAGCAGCGTAGAGGCTAGCGGGAGTTCCTACAATGAGCAGTTCTTC. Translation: CASSVEASGSSYNEQFF. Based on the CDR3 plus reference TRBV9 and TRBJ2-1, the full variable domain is DSGVTQTPKHLITATGQRVTLRCSPRSGDLSVYWYQQSLDQGLQFLIQYYNGEERAKGNILERFSAQQFPDLHSELNLSSLELGDSALYFCASSVEASGSSYNEQFFGPGTRLTVL.